This T cell receptor beta chain was sequenced for a study of cytomegalovirus exposure and HLA in healthy donors. Study at large: HLA-typed donors were the source of about 85 million unique TCRs, which an early data release held.

This CDR3 has 13 residues. The V gene's germline CDR1 is SGHRS and CDR2 YFSETQ. With 3 bases clipped from V and 9 bases from J, the junction kept 6 bases outside the gene matches. Amplification used 60 Vbeta primers and 13 Jbeta primers. The repertoire was sequenced with immunoSEQ multiplex PCR; TCRdb's copy has only in-frame clones and lacks some. The table has under 85,000 clones, 55% to 75% seen once; the top ten hold roughly 9.7%. Material: PBMCs. V and J are TRBV5-1 and TRBJ2-1; TRBD1 aligns across 7 bases. The TCR sequence derives from a woman in her 30s in good health and CMV-seronegative. The CDR3 DNA reads TGCGCCAGCAGCTCCACAGGGGTATTTGAGCAGTTCTTC. This sequence encodes CASSSTGVFEQFF.